The 26 T cell receptor beta chains below were found in one sample sequenced in a study of T cell changes during pregnancy in multiple sclerosis. Sequenced by immunoSEQ multiplex PCR; TCRdb stores in-frame clones only, minus some. The repertoire holds about 45,000 clones, with less than 95% as singletons. The sequencing here drew on CD8+ T cells from peripheral blood mononuclear cells, taken in the second trimester of pregnancy. The receptor source for this set is a female donor with multiple sclerosis, enrolled in a pregnancy study.

The chain recombines TRBV7-6 with TRBJ1-6; 7 positions agree with TRBD1. The V gene end was trimmed by 6 bases and the J gene end by 3 bases; junction bases not matched to a gene: 5. The CDR3 spans 15 residues. From germline, CDR1 is SGHVS and CDR2 FNYEAQ. The CDR3 region is CASSSRDSYNSPLHF. As DNA, the CDR3 is TGTGCCAGCAGTTCGAGGGACAGCTATAATTCACCCCTCCACTTT. Supplemented by reference TRBV7-6 and TRBJ1-6, the full variable domain reads GAGVSQSPRYKVTKRGQDVALRCDPISGHVSLYWYRQALGQGPEFLTYFNYEAQQDKSGLPNDRFSAERPEGSISTLTIQRTEQRDSAMYRCASSSRDSYNSPLHFGNGTRLTVT.

The V and J genes are TRBV14 and TRBJ2-1, with TRBD1 identical over 10 bases. CDR1 is SGHDN, CDR2 FVKESK, per germline. The junction had 4 bases not matched to a gene; V was cut back by 0 bases and J by 8 bases. The CDR3 runs 15 residues. The CDR3 DNA reads TGTGCCAGCAGCCAAGAGGGACAGGGGATATATGAGCAGTTCTTC. As protein: CASSQEGQGIYEQFF. The full variable domain, its missing parts supplied by reference TRBV14 and TRBJ2-1, is EAGVTQFPSHSVIEKGQTVTLRCDPISGHDNLYWYRRVMGKEIKFLLHFVKESKQDESGMPNNRFLAERTGGTYSTLKVQPAELEDSGVYFCASSQEGQGIYEQFFGPGTRLTVL.

The rearrangement links TRBV4-3 to TRBJ1-1, with a weak D call TRBD1 (5 bases). Germline CDR1 is LGHNA and CDR2 is YSLEER. V lost 1 base, J lost 4 bases, and 10 bases lay in between. The CDR3 spans 14 residues. The DNA for the CDR3 is TGCGCCAGCAGCCAAGTGGGGGGTAGCACTGAAGCTTTCTTT. Amino acid sequence: CASSQVGGSTEAFF.

V gene TRBV7-3 combines with J gene TRBJ1-2; 8 bases match TRBD1. V dropped 4 bases and J dropped 6; count of bases not matched to a gene: 4. This CDR3 is built from 13 residues. CDR1 is SGHTA, CDR2 FQGTGA, per germline. CDR3 sequence: CASSSGTGHGYTF. As DNA, the CDR3 is TGTGCCAGCAGCTCCGGGACAGGACATGGCTACACCTTC.

This rearrangement joins TRBV5-8 to TRBJ2-7; D unresolved. Germline CDR1 reads SGHTS; CDR2 reads YDEGEE. Trimming pared 2 bases from V and 1 base from J, leaving 7 bases between. The CDR3 extends over 13 amino acids. Here the CDR3 reads CASSFGVSYEQYF. The CDR3 DNA sequence: TGTGCCAGCAGCTTTGGAGTTTCCTACGAGCAGTACTTC.

V usage is TRBV13 and J usage is TRBJ2-3; D uncertain. V was pared by 5 bases and J by 0 bases, with 12 bases between. Per the germline V gene, CDR1 is PRHDT and CDR2 is FYEKMQ (reference sequence). The CDR3 is made up of 15 amino acids. The CDR3 sequence: CASSPWRASTDTQYF. CDR3 bases: TGTGCCAGCAGCCCGTGGCGAGCGAGCACAGATACGCAGTATTTT.

This chain joins TRBV7-6 and TRBJ2-3; D is ambiguous. The CDR3 has 13 residues. V was pared by 2 bases and J by 3 bases, with 6 bases between. Germline CDR1 reads SGHVS; CDR2 reads FNYEAQ. In nucleotides, the CDR3 is TGTGCCAGCAGCTTATCGGGTACAGATACGCAGTATTTT. This gives the protein CASSLSGTDTQYF.

The chain uses TRBV6-6 and TRBJ1-1, with a possible D match to TRBD1 (5 bases). V gave up 5 bases and J gave up 1 base, with 14 bases separating them. Germline CDR1 MNHNY, CDR2 SVGAGI (reference sequence). This CDR3 spans 15 amino acids. CDR3 in amino acids: CASSQGSWRNTEAFF. The CDR3 coding sequence is TGTGCCAGCAGTCAGGGTTCCTGGAGGAACACTGAAGCTTTCTTT.

The chain recombines TRBV5-1 with TRBJ1-6; D gene uncertain. The V and J ends lost 0 bases and 8 bases respectively, with 9 bases between them. Per germline, CDR1 SGHRS and CDR2 YFSETQ. This CDR3 is built from 14 residues. The DNA for the CDR3 is TGCGCCAGCAGCTTGGGGCTCTTCGATTCACCCCTCCACTTT. Encoded protein: CASSLGLFDSPLHF.

This chain uses TRBV5-4 with TRBJ1-6, with TRBD1 matching over 7 bases. CDR1 and CDR2 (germline): SGHNT, YYREEE (reference sequence). The CDR3 runs 13 residues. V trimming: 7 bases; J trimming: 6 bases; junction bases outside the gene matches: 4. CDR3 residues: CASAGTANSPLHF. The CDR3 DNA follows: TGTGCCAGCGCCGGGACAGCTAATTCACCCCTCCACTTT.

The chain recombines TRBV9 with TRBJ2-1; 12 bases match TRBD1. With V trimmed by 6 bases and J by 7 bases, 8 bases remained unmatched. CDR1 SGDLS and CDR2 YYNGEE come from the germline V gene. This CDR3 has 15 residues. CDR3 sequence: CASKGQGARRNEQFF. CDR3 bases: TGTGCCAGCAAGGGACAGGGGGCGCGTCGGAATGAGCAGTTCTTC.

The V and J genes are TRBV27 and TRBJ1-4; no reliable D call. The V gene lost 5 bases and the J gene lost 7 bases, with 14 bases spanning the gap. The CDR3 contains 14 residues. Germline V CDR1 and CDR2: MNHEY, SMNVEV (reference sequence). The CDR3 is CASSPTSLGEKLFF. The CDR3 bases are TGTGCCAGCAGTCCGACATCCCTGGGTGAAAAACTGTTTTTT.

This rearrangement joins TRBV5-4 to TRBJ2-2; 9 bases match TRBD1. Germline V lookup: CDR1 SGHNT, CDR2 YYREEE (reference sequence). J was trimmed by 3 bases and V by 6 bases; bases with no gene match: 3. The CDR3 consists of 14 residues. The CDR3 protein is CASTDRGDTGELFF. As DNA, the CDR3 is TGTGCCAGCACCGACAGGGGGGACACCGGGGAGCTGTTTTTT.

CDR3 sequence: CATSRPKQDLSNYGYTF. CDR3 bases: TGTGCCACCAGCAGACCCAAACAGGATCTTTCTAACTATGGCTACACCTTC. This chain joins TRBV15 and TRBJ1-2; tentatively, D is TRBD1 (5 bases). The CDR3 extends over 17 amino acids. Germline CDR1 and CDR2: LNHNV and YYDKDF (reference sequence). Trimming took 2 bases from V and 0 from J, leaving 16 bases between them.

The V and J genes are TRBV6-6 and TRBJ1-6, with 8 nucleotides matching TRBD1. In germline, CDR1 is MNHNY, CDR2 SVGAGI (reference sequence). The length of the CDR3 is 15 residues. After removal of 2 bases from V and 9 bases from J, the junction contained 6 bases not matched to a gene. CDR3 protein: CASSYGQGSFSPLHF. The DNA for the CDR3 is TGTGCCAGCAGTTACGGACAGGGTTCTTTTTCACCCCTCCACTTT.

J is TRBJ1-1 and V is TRBV19, with 11 bases that match TRBD1. With 6 bases clipped from V and 6 bases from J, the junction kept 15 bases outside the gene matches. CDR3 length equals 17 residues. Germline V lookup: CDR1 LNHDA, CDR2 SQIVND (reference sequence). The CDR3 sequence is CASRSEGTGGYSAEAFF. The CDR3 DNA reads TGTGCCAGTAGATCTGAAGGGACAGGGGGATATTCGGCTGAAGCTTTCTTT.

The count of this clone is one. This chain links TRBV5-5 with TRBJ1-6; perhaps TRBD1 as D (6 bases). The V gene's germline CDR1 is SGHKS and CDR2 YYEKEE (reference sequence). Trimming removed 0 bases from V and 0 bases from J, with 16 bases in between. This CDR3 comprises 19 residues. CDR3 sequence: CASSLGVDRPSSYNSPLHF. Here the CDR3 DNA reads TGTGCCAGCAGCTTGGGGGTAGACAGGCCAAGCTCCTATAATTCACCCCTCCACTTT.

For this clone: Other DNA sequences in the sample encode the same CDR3. The V and J genes are TRBV19 and TRBJ1-5, with D unresolved. Germline V gene sequence: CDR1 LNHDA, CDR2 SQIVND (reference sequence). V was trimmed by 2 bases and J by 7 bases, leaving 6 bases between them. This CDR3 contains 12 residues. In nucleotides, the CDR3 is TGTGCCAGTAGTATATCGGGGCAGCCCCAGCATTTT. It translates to CASSISGQPQHF.

The gene calls are TRBV4-3 and TRBJ2-7; 8 bases align to TRBD2. After removal of 4 bases from V and 0 bases from J, the junction contained 8 bases not matched to a gene. CDR1 is LGHNA and CDR2 is YSLEER in the germline V gene. This CDR3 is 16 amino acids long. The CDR3: CASSPNAGTSSYEQYF. CDR3 nucleotides: TGCGCCAGCAGCCCGAACGCCGGGACTAGCTCCTACGAGCAGTACTTC.

The rearrangement joins TRBV14 to TRBJ1-1; the D gene is possibly TRBD1 (5 bases). CDR3 length: 15 amino acids. Germline CDR1 and CDR2: SGHDN and FVKESK. V shed 3 bases and J shed 3 bases, with 14 bases lying between them. CDR3 residues: CASSHPLDSDTEAFF. The CDR3 DNA sequence: TGTGCCAGCAGCCACCCCTTAGACAGCGACACTGAAGCTTTCTTT.

The chain links TRBV6-5 to TRBJ2-3, with TRBD1 matching 7 bases. CDR1 MNHEY and CDR2 SVGAGI come from the germline V gene. This CDR3 is built from 16 residues. The J segment lost 0 bases and the V segment lost 4 bases, leaving 7 bases of the junction unmatched. This CDR3 reads CASSSSGTASTDTQYF. CDR3 nucleotide sequence: TGTGCCAGCAGTTCTTCCGGGACAGCTAGCACAGATACGCAGTATTTT.

The chain couples TRBV11-3 to TRBJ1-1; D gene ambiguous. The CDR3 extends over 13 amino acids. Germline values: CDR1 SGHNT, CDR2 YENEEA. V shed 1 base and J shed 4 bases, with 7 bases lying between them. CDR3 in DNA: TGTGCCAGCAGCTTAGGGCGAGGCACTGAAGCTTTCTTT. It yields the protein CASSLGRGTEAFF.

The V and J genes are TRBV6-4 and TRBJ1-5; D unresolved. Trimming took off 9 bases at V and 0 bases at J, with 15 bases between the two ends. The CDR3 loop spans 15 amino acids. Germline CDR1 MRHNA, CDR2 SNTAGT. The CDR3 DNA follows: TGTGCCAGGCTTTGCGTTCTTTATAGCAATCAGCCCCAGCATTTT. Translated, it gives CARLCVLYSNQPQHF.

This rearrangement joins TRBV5-1 to TRBJ1-2, with 11 bases lining up with TRBD1. The CDR3 length is 16 residues. Germline CDR1 and CDR2: SGHRS and YFSETQ. V dropped 5 bases and J dropped 4; count of bases not matched to a gene: 10. The CDR3 here is CASSSPGGQGAYGYTF. The CDR3 region has the DNA TGCGCCAGCAGTTCTCCCGGTGGACAGGGGGCCTATGGCTACACCTTC.

V is TRBV7-2 and J is TRBJ1-1, with TRBD1 matching over 8 bases. V was pared by 3 bases and J by 4 bases, with 7 bases of the junction left unmatched. This CDR3 comprises 15 residues. Germline CDR1 reads SGHTA; CDR2 reads FQGNSA. The CDR3 is CASSLTGANFTEAFF. CDR3 coding DNA: TGTGCCAGCAGCTTGACAGGGGCGAACTTCACTGAAGCTTTCTTT.

V is TRBV5-6 and J is TRBJ2-7; TRBD2 matches at 11 bases. Germline V gives CDR1 SGHDT, CDR2 YYEEEE. The length of the CDR3 is 15 residues. Trimming took 4 bases from V and 8 from J; bases not matched to a gene: 11. In nucleotides, the CDR3 is TGTGCCAGCAGCGGTACTAGCGGGGGAGTCCACCAGCAGTACTTC. This gives the protein CASSGTSGGVHQQYF.